The next 22 T cell receptor beta chains were all read from a single sample in a study of T-cell reconstitution after alpha-beta-depleted transplantation in children. Unique molecular identifiers were built into the TCRbeta library. Each CDR3 protein gets one entry after TCRdb re-called the PCR reads with MiXCR. The sample includes 800,000 to 1,000,000 distinct CDR3 sequences, roughly 29% seen only once; the top ten take 28%. The material was PBMCs, mostly from graft donor cells, obtained 360 days after TCRalphabeta/CD19-depleted stem cell transplant. These receptors were obtained from a boy less than two years old who had a stem cell transplant for SCID, so the T cells may come from the graft donor.

This clonotype showed up just a few times. The rearrangement links TRBV20-1 to TRBJ1-1; D unresolved. Germline V gene lookup returns CDR1 DFQATT and CDR2 SNEGSKA (reference sequence). CDR3 length equals 13 residues. The V gene lost 1 base and the J gene lost 1 base, with 7 bases spanning the gap. The CDR3: CSARGGENTEAFF. The CDR3 region has the DNA TGCAGTGCTAGAGGCGGGGAGAACACTGAAGCTTTCTTT.

CDR3 sequence: CASSLSGEAYEQYF. CDR3 sequence (DNA): TGTGCCAGCAGTTTATCCGGGGAAGCCTACGAGCAGTACTTC. J is TRBJ2-7 and V is TRBV12-3 or TRBV12-4; TRBD2 is a possible D gene (5 bases). With 2 bases removed from V and 2 bases from J, the gap between germline ends came to 10 bases. The length of the CDR3 is 14 residues.

V gene TRBV29-1 combines with J gene TRBJ1-1; no reliable D call. Trimming took off 7 bases at V and 2 bases at J, with 11 bases between the two ends. Germline-derived CDR1 and CDR2 are SQVTM and ANQGSEA. The CDR3 contains 12 residues. This chain's CDR3 is CSAVVINTEAFF. The CDR3 bases are TGCAGCGCGGTGGTCATAAACACTGAAGCTTTCTTT. Looking up the rest from reference TRBV29-1 and TRBJ1-1 gives the full variable domain: SAVISQKPSRDICQRGTSLTIQCQVDSQVTMMFWYRQQPGQSLTLIATANQGSEATYESGFVIDKFPISRPNLTFSTLTVSNMSPEDSSIYLCSAVVINTEAFFGQGTRLTVV.

This clonotype was found a few times. The chain carries TRBV12-3 or TRBV12-4 and TRBJ2-1; weak D call: TRBD1 (5 bases). CDR3 size: 13 residues. V was trimmed by 5 bases and J by 10 bases, leaving 15 bases between them. This CDR3 is CASSPMQGIEQFF. CDR3 DNA: TGTGCCAGCAGTCCGATGCAGGGAATCGAGCAGTTCTTC.

DNA of the CDR3: TGTGCCAGCGCGCCAGGACAGGGGATCAACGAGCAGTACTTC. Translated, it gives CASAPGQGINEQYF. This chain connects TRBV6-1 to TRBJ2-7; 9 bases agree with TRBD1. J lost 5 bases, V lost 8 bases, and 10 bases had no gene match. The CDR3 has 14 residues. Germline V lookup: CDR1 MNHNS, CDR2 SASEGT.

J is TRBJ2-5 and V is TRBV6-5; D is perhaps TRBD1 (6 bases). CDR3 size: 16 residues. The ends were cut back, 0 bases at V and 2 bases at J, with 13 bases in the middle. Germline V CDR1 and CDR2: MNHEY, SVGAGI. CDR3 nucleotides: TGTGCCAGCAGTTACTCTCTACAGGGTTGGCAAGAGACCCAGTACTTC. Protein product: CASSYSLQGWQETQYF.

The chain employs TRBV20-1 and TRBJ2-1, with a possible D match to TRBD2 (7 bases). CDR1 and CDR2 (germline): DFQATT, SNEGSKA (reference sequence). V lost 6 bases and J 6 bases, leaving 18 bases between the germline ends. This CDR3 is 14 amino acids long. The CDR3 loop is CSAVRGANPNEQFF. DNA of the CDR3: TGCAGTGCCGTCCGGGGGGCTAACCCCAATGAGCAGTTCTTC.

This clonotype was picked up a small number of times. The chain is built from TRBV7-2 and TRBJ1-1; D gene ambiguous. CDR3 length equals 15 residues. The V end lost 0 bases, the J end lost 5 bases, and 13 bases lay between the germline ends. Looked up from germline, CDR1 is SGHTA and CDR2 is FQGNSA. The CDR3 loop is CASSLALSPETEAFF. The CDR3 DNA is TGTGCCAGCAGCTTAGCGCTAAGCCCGGAAACTGAAGCTTTCTTT.

The V gene is TRBV7-6, the J gene TRBJ1-4, with D possibly matching TRBD1 (5 bases). Trimming pared 1 base from V and 7 bases from J, leaving 13 bases between. Germline V CDR1 and CDR2: SGHVS, FNYEAQ. The CDR3 is made up of 15 amino acids. The CDR3, as DNA: TGTGCCAGCAGCTTAGTGTGGGGGAGGCGTGAAAAACTGTTTTTT. Encoded protein: CASSLVWGRREKLFF.

This clonotype has a handful of counts. J is TRBJ1-2 and V is TRBV4-1; 7 nucleotides agree with TRBD1. V dropped 4 bases and J dropped 0; count of bases not matched to a gene: 5. The CDR3 totals 15 residues. Germline V CDR1 and CDR2: MGHRA, YSYEKL. Written as DNA, the CDR3 is TGCGCCAGCAGCCCAAGGGACAGTACTAACTATGGCTACACCTTC. Translated, it gives CASSPRDSTNYGYTF.

V is TRBV15 and J is TRBJ1-2; D is unresolved. V was trimmed by 1 base and J by 7 bases, leaving 10 bases between them. Germline V lookup: CDR1 LNHNV, CDR2 YYDKDF (reference sequence). The CDR3 contains 13 residues. The CDR3 spells CATSRASGSGYTF. The CDR3 DNA reads as TGTGCCACCAGCAGAGCTTCAGGTTCTGGCTACACCTTC.

The chain is built from TRBV24-1 and TRBJ1-1; perhaps TRBD1 as D (6 bases). V lost 7 bases and J 3 bases, leaving 14 bases between the germline ends. Germline CDR1 and CDR2: KGHDR and SFDVKD. This CDR3 comprises 14 residues. The DNA of the CDR3 is TGTGCCACCAGGCAGTCGGGGGCGGACACTGAAGCTTTCTTT. This encodes CATRQSGADTEAFF.

The chain links TRBV12-3 or TRBV12-4 to TRBJ1-1; no clear D. The CDR3 runs 16 residues. V was trimmed by 4 bases and J by 1 base, leaving 16 bases between them. Here the CDR3 reads CASSSAGFPGNTEAFF. CDR3 sequence (DNA): TGTGCCAGCAGTTCCGCGGGGTTCCCAGGGAACACTGAAGCTTTCTTT.

This clonotype was found once. J is TRBJ2-2 and V is TRBV3-1, with D perhaps TRBD1 or TRBD2 (6 bases each). Germline CDR1 and CDR2: LGHDT and YNNKEL (reference sequence). V lost 9 bases and J lost 0, with 14 bases in between. This CDR3 spans 15 amino acids. The CDR3 DNA is TGTGCCAGAAGTATAGGGGGGACGAACACCGGGGAGCTGTTTTTT. Its translation: CARSIGGTNTGELFF.

This clonotype came up a few times. The chain is built from TRBV5-1 and TRBJ2-7; no reliable D call. The V end lost 0 bases, the J end lost 6 bases, and 7 bases lay between the germline ends. This CDR3 has 12 amino acids. Germline CDR1 is SGHRS and CDR2 is YFSETQ. As DNA, the CDR3 is TGCGCCAGCAGCTTGGGAAGCCGCGAGCAGTACTTC. Protein sequence: CASSLGSREQYF. Complete variable domain (other parts from reference TRBV5-1 and TRBJ2-7): KAGVTQTPRYLIKTRGQQVTLSCSPISGHRSVSWYQQTPGQGLQFLFEYFSETQRNKGNFPGRFSGRQFSNSRSEMNVSTLELGDSALYLCASSLGSREQYFGPGTRLTVT.

This clonotype was seen a few times. The chain joins TRBV10-3 to TRBJ2-7; weak D call: TRBD2 (5 bases). The germline CDR1 and CDR2 sequences are ENHRY and SYGVKD. Trimming took off 4 bases at V and 3 bases at J, with 7 bases between the two ends. The CDR3 runs 12 residues. CDR3 DNA: TGTGCCATCAGTGGACGGGACTACGAGCAGTACTTC. Translation gives CAISGRDYEQYF.

V is TRBV12-5 and J is TRBJ2-5; 9 positions agree with TRBD2. Trimming at V came to 6 bases and at J to 5 bases, leaving 13 bases not matched to a gene. Per the germline V gene, CDR1 is LGHNT and CDR2 is FRNRAP. There are 16 residues in the CDR3. The CDR3 sequence is CASGLLGRGGLETQYF. DNA of the CDR3: TGTGCTAGTGGCCTCCTCGGGCGGGGGGGCCTGGAGACCCAGTACTTC.

The chain's CDR3 is CSAGKMTGYTEAFF. In DNA form, the CDR3 reads TGCAGTGCTGGGAAAATGACAGGATACACTGAAGCTTTCTTT. The chain carries TRBV20-1 and TRBJ1-1, with D possibly matching TRBD1 (6 bases). V lost 5 bases to trimming and J lost 3 bases, with 16 bases between them. Germline V gene sequence: CDR1 DFQATT, CDR2 SNEGSKA (reference sequence). The CDR3 is 14 amino acids.

For the CDR3, the DNA is TGTGCCAGCAGTCGGGGGGGACAAGCCAAAAACATTCAGTACTTC. Amino acids: CASSRGGQAKNIQYF. This chain joins TRBV9 and TRBJ2-4; 8 positions match TRBD2. The CDR3 extends over 15 amino acids. Germline V CDR1 and CDR2: SGDLS, YYNGEE. Germline trimming cut 5 bases from V and 0 bases from J; bases unmatched to any gene: 4.

The chain combines TRBV20-1 with TRBJ2-7, with 12 bases lining up with TRBD1. CDR1 and CDR2 (germline): DFQATT, SNEGSKA (reference sequence). The V and J ends lost 5 bases and 7 bases, in that order; junction bases with no gene match: 6. The CDR3 extends over 13 amino acids. In DNA form, the CDR3 reads TGCAGTGCTGTGGGACAGGGGGCGCGTGAGCAGTACTTC. Protein sequence: CSAVGQGAREQYF.

This clonotype was observed a handful of times. This rearrangement joins TRBV4-1 to TRBJ2-7; maybe TRBD2 (6 bases). Looked up from germline, CDR1 is MGHRA and CDR2 is YSYEKL. CDR3 length equals 12 residues. V shed 3 bases and J shed 7 bases, with 10 bases lying between them. The CDR3 loop reads CASSHDRGEQYF. The CDR3 region has the DNA TGCGCCAGCAGCCATGACCGGGGGGAGCAGTACTTC.

This clonotype was recorded a few times. V gene TRBV4-3 combines with J gene TRBJ2-1; D is ambiguous. The ends were cut back, 0 bases at V and 6 bases at J, with 21 bases in the middle. CDR1 LGHNA and CDR2 YSLEER come from the germline V gene. CDR3 size: 18 residues. DNA of the CDR3: TGCGCCAGCAGCCAAGATCTGGGGATCGGGTTATGGGGCAATGAGCAGTTCTTC. It encodes CASSQDLGIGLWGNEQFF.